Listed below are T cell receptor beta chains from one sample, sequenced in a study of OX40 agonist ivuxolimab in advanced cancers. This table comes from immunoSEQ multiplex PCR, and its TCRdb copy is limited to in-frame clones, with some not included. This table has 98,000 or so clones, less than 90% appearing once. Material: CD4+ or CD8+ T cells sorted from blood, obtained in a trial of the OX40 agonist ivuxolimab. These receptors originate from an adult with an advanced solid tumor such as melanoma, head and neck, liver or kidney cancer. Each CDR3 is given with its conserved first and last residue. Fields, in order: D gene, J gene, CDR3 length, clone size, V gene, CDR3 protein, CDR3 DNA. D genes are given only for firm matches. Size is omitted from some rows. Given values are once, few, many or a class for expanded clones.

D gene: NA; J gene: TRBJ1-2; CDR3 length: 15; clone size: NA; V gene: TRBV6-5; CDR3 protein: CASSYSIQGNYGYTF; CDR3 DNA: TGTGCCAGCAGTTACTCGATCCAGGGTAACTATGGCTACACCTTC
D gene: NA; J gene: TRBJ1-2; CDR3 length: 12; clone size: NA; V gene: TRBV30; CDR3 protein: CAWSLSSTGYTF; CDR3 DNA: TGTGCCTGGAGTTTGTCATCTACTGGCTACACCTTC
D gene: NA; J gene: TRBJ1-6; CDR3 length: 12; clone size: few; V gene: TRBV6-5; CDR3 protein: CASGDPNSPLHF; CDR3 DNA: TGTGCCAGCGGAGATCCAAATTCACCCCTCCACTTT
D gene: NA; J gene: TRBJ2-1; CDR3 length: 15; clone size: NA; V gene: TRBV7-9; CDR3 protein: CASSYPGKTYNEQFF; CDR3 DNA: TGTGCCAGCAGTTACCCAGGGAAAACCTACAATGAGCAGTTCTTC
D gene: TRBD2; J gene: TRBJ2-1; CDR3 length: 17; clone size: NA; V gene: TRBV19; CDR3 protein: CASSIETSGRSGNEQFF; CDR3 DNA: TGTGCCAGTAGTATAGAGACTAGCGGGAGGTCCGGCAATGAGCAGTTCTTC
D gene: NA; J gene: TRBJ2-2; CDR3 length: 12; clone size: few; V gene: TRBV10-1; CDR3 protein: CASSEESGELFF; CDR3 DNA: TGCGCCAGCAGTGAGGAATCCGGGGAGCTGTTTTTT
D gene: TRBD2; J gene: TRBJ2-3; CDR3 length: 14; clone size: NA; V gene: TRBV6-4; CDR3 protein: CASSASGGTDTQYF; CDR3 DNA: TGTGCCAGCAGTGCCAGCGGGGGCACAGATACGCAGTATTTT
D gene: NA; J gene: TRBJ2-6; CDR3 length: 18; clone size: NA; V gene: TRBV7-2; CDR3 protein: CASSLNGRRGAGANVLTF; CDR3 DNA: TGTGCCAGCAGCTTAAACGGCCGACGTGGGGCTGGGGCCAACGTCCTGACTTTC
D gene: NA; J gene: TRBJ1-1; CDR3 length: 12; clone size: NA; V gene: TRBV4-3; CDR3 protein: CASSLDRSEAFF; CDR3 DNA: TGCGCCAGCAGCCTTGACAGGTCGGAAGCTTTCTTT
D gene: NA; J gene: TRBJ2-3; CDR3 length: 13; clone size: NA; V gene: TRBV29-1; CDR3 protein: CSVEEGGADTQYF; CDR3 DNA: TGCAGCGTTGAAGAAGGGGGTGCAGATACGCAGTATTTT
D gene: NA; J gene: TRBJ1-1; CDR3 length: 12; clone size: NA; V gene: TRBV4-1; CDR3 protein: CASSQGTTEAFF; CDR3 DNA: TGCGCCAGCAGCCAAGGGACGACTGAAGCTTTCTTT
D gene: NA; J gene: TRBJ1-1; CDR3 length: 14; clone size: NA; V gene: TRBV6-5; CDR3 protein: CASKGSLWNTEAFF; CDR3 DNA: TGTGCCAGCAAGGGAAGCCTTTGGAACACTGAAGCTTTCTTT
D gene: NA; J gene: TRBJ1-2; CDR3 length: 15; clone size: NA; V gene: TRBV28; CDR3 protein: CASSSSGTDAYGYTF; CDR3 DNA: TGTGCCAGCAGTTCCTCGGGGACGGACGCCTATGGCTACACCTTC
D gene: NA; J gene: TRBJ1-1; CDR3 length: 14; clone size: NA; V gene: TRBV7-9; CDR3 protein: CASSFPGRATEAFF; CDR3 DNA: TGTGCCAGCAGCTTCCCCGGACGGGCCACTGAAGCTTTCTTT
D gene: TRBD1; J gene: TRBJ1-1; CDR3 length: 15; clone size: NA; V gene: TRBV6-5; CDR3 protein: CASRIDRTGVAEAFF; CDR3 DNA: TGTGCCAGCCGCATAGATAGGACAGGGGTGGCTGAAGCTTTCTTT
D gene: NA; J gene: TRBJ1-2; CDR3 length: 13; clone size: NA; V gene: TRBV7-3; CDR3 protein: CASSLASRGGYTF; CDR3 DNA: TGTGCCAGCAGCTTAGCTTCCCGGGGTGGCTACACCTTC
D gene: NA; J gene: TRBJ1-4; CDR3 length: 15; clone size: NA; V gene: TRBV4-1; CDR3 protein: CASSQASSVGEKLFF; CDR3 DNA: TGCGCCAGCAGCCAAGCGTCCAGTGTCGGGGAAAAACTGTTTTTT
D gene: NA; J gene: TRBJ2-1; CDR3 length: 14; clone size: NA; V gene: TRBV9; CDR3 protein: CASSPVGQGNEQFF; CDR3 DNA: TGTGCCAGCAGCCCGGTGGGCCAGGGTAATGAGCAGTTCTTC
D gene: TRBD2; J gene: TRBJ2-1; CDR3 length: 16; clone size: NA; V gene: TRBV7-2; CDR3 protein: CASSTPGLAAYNEQFF; CDR3 DNA: TGTGCCAGCAGCACCCCGGGACTAGCGGCCTACAATGAGCAGTTCTTC
D gene: TRBD2; J gene: TRBJ2-5; CDR3 length: 18; clone size: NA; V gene: TRBV4-3; CDR3 protein: CASSRGMGGRALGETQYF; CDR3 DNA: TGCGCCAGCAGCCGAGGGATGGGCGGGAGGGCCCTCGGAGAGACCCAGTACTTC
D gene: NA; J gene: TRBJ1-2; CDR3 length: 13; clone size: NA; V gene: TRBV2; CDR3 protein: CASTETGSAGYTF; CDR3 DNA: TGTGCCAGCACTGAAACAGGGTCCGCTGGCTACACCTTC
D gene: NA; J gene: TRBJ2-2; CDR3 length: 15; clone size: NA; V gene: TRBV7-9; CDR3 protein: CASEVSLGRTGELFF; CDR3 DNA: TGTGCCAGCGAGGTGAGCCTAGGGCGGACCGGGGAGCTGTTTTTT
D gene: NA; J gene: TRBJ1-1; CDR3 length: 13; clone size: medium-sized; V gene: TRBV6-5; CDR3 protein: CASSYFPATEAFF; CDR3 DNA: TGTGCCAGCAGTTATTTTCCGGCCACTGAAGCTTTCTTT
D gene: NA; J gene: TRBJ2-7; CDR3 length: 15; clone size: NA; V gene: TRBV5-1; CDR3 protein: CASSSDFRGTYEQYF; CDR3 DNA: TGCGCCAGCAGCTCGGACTTTCGGGGTACCTACGAGCAGTACTTC
D gene: NA; J gene: TRBJ1-6; CDR3 length: 11; clone size: NA; V gene: TRBV28; CDR3 protein: CASSSASPLHF; CDR3 DNA: TGTGCCAGCAGTTCCGCTTCACCCCTCCACTTT
D gene: NA; J gene: TRBJ1-1; CDR3 length: 13; clone size: once; V gene: TRBV18; CDR3 protein: CASSGGTHTEAFF; CDR3 DNA: TGTGCCAGCTCCGGGGGGACCCACACTGAAGCTTTCTTT
D gene: TRBD2; J gene: TRBJ2-1; CDR3 length: 15; clone size: NA; V gene: TRBV9; CDR3 protein: CASSGRTSGYNEQFF; CDR3 DNA: TGTGCCAGCAGTGGTAGGACTAGCGGTTACAATGAGCAGTTCTTC
D gene: TRBD2; J gene: TRBJ2-7; CDR3 length: 17; clone size: NA; V gene: TRBV27; CDR3 protein: CASSRTWGLAGVYEQYF; CDR3 DNA: TGTGCCAGCAGCCGAACCTGGGGACTAGCGGGAGTGTACGAGCAGTACTTC
D gene: TRBD1; J gene: TRBJ1-1; CDR3 length: 14; clone size: NA; V gene: TRBV4-3; CDR3 protein: CASSHVDRGSEAFF; CDR3 DNA: TGCGCCAGCAGCCATGTCGACAGGGGGAGTGAAGCTTTCTTT
D gene: TRBD1; J gene: TRBJ1-5; CDR3 length: 17; clone size: NA; V gene: TRBV5-8; CDR3 protein: CASSFDRVRRSNQPQHF; CDR3 DNA: TGTGCCAGCAGCTTTGACAGGGTTCGGCGTAGCAATCAGCCCCAGCATTTT
D gene: NA; J gene: TRBJ1-1; CDR3 length: 13; clone size: few; V gene: TRBV10-3; CDR3 protein: CAISLDRNTEAFF; CDR3 DNA: TGTGCCATCAGCCTGGACAGGAACACTGAAGCTTTCTTT
D gene: NA; J gene: TRBJ1-1; CDR3 length: 15; clone size: NA; V gene: TRBV7-9; CDR3 protein: CASSLPRGRGTEAFF; CDR3 DNA: TGTGCCAGCAGCTTACCAAGGGGACGGGGCACTGAAGCTTTCTTT
D gene: NA; J gene: TRBJ1-3; CDR3 length: 15; clone size: NA; V gene: TRBV6-5; CDR3 protein: CASIRTVSSGNTIYF; CDR3 DNA: TGTGCCAGCATCCGGACCGTAAGCTCTGGAAACACCATATATTTT
D gene: NA; J gene: TRBJ2-2; CDR3 length: 14; clone size: NA; V gene: TRBV2; CDR3 protein: CASKITTYTGELFF; CDR3 DNA: TGTGCCAGCAAGATAACTACCTACACCGGGGAGCTGTTTTTT
D gene: TRBD1; J gene: TRBJ1-2; CDR3 length: 15; clone size: NA; V gene: TRBV28; CDR3 protein: CASGTTGAGDYGYTF; CDR3 DNA: TGTGCCAGCGGGACTACAGGGGCCGGGGACTATGGCTACACCTTC
D gene: NA; J gene: TRBJ2-2; CDR3 length: 13; clone size: NA; V gene: TRBV18; CDR3 protein: CASSPLNDGELFF; CDR3 DNA: TGTGCCAGCTCACCACTAAATGACGGGGAGCTGTTTTTT
D gene: NA; J gene: TRBJ2-7; CDR3 length: 11; clone size: NA; V gene: TRBV20-1; CDR3 protein: CSASLEDEQYF; CDR3 DNA: TGCAGTGCTAGTTTGGAGGACGAGCAGTACTTC
D gene: NA; J gene: TRBJ2-2; CDR3 length: 14; clone size: NA; V gene: TRBV29-1; CDR3 protein: CSVAAQIDTGELFF; CDR3 DNA: TGCAGCGTTGCGGCCCAGATCGACACCGGGGAGCTGTTTTTT
D gene: NA; J gene: TRBJ2-2; CDR3 length: 14; clone size: NA; V gene: TRBV7-7; CDR3 protein: CASSLDGNTGELFF; CDR3 DNA: TGTGCTAGCAGCTTAGACGGAAACACCGGGGAGCTGTTTTTT
D gene: NA; J gene: TRBJ2-3; CDR3 length: 14; clone size: NA; V gene: TRBV18; CDR3 protein: CASSPTQGPDTQYF; CDR3 DNA: TGTGCCAGCTCCCCCACGCAGGGTCCAGATACGCAGTATTTT
D gene: NA; J gene: TRBJ1-2; CDR3 length: 14; clone size: once; V gene: TRBV28; CDR3 protein: CASSTSMVLYGYTF; CDR3 DNA: TGTGCCAGCAGCACCTCTATGGTCCTCTATGGCTACACCTTC
D gene: TRBD1; J gene: TRBJ1-5; CDR3 length: 16; clone size: NA; V gene: TRBV7-2; CDR3 protein: CASSLLPQGAGQPQHF; CDR3 DNA: TGTGCCAGCAGCTTACTCCCCCAGGGGGCGGGTCAGCCCCAGCATTTT
D gene: NA; J gene: TRBJ1-2; CDR3 length: 15; clone size: once; V gene: TRBV13; CDR3 protein: CASSPPGPANYGYTF; CDR3 DNA: TGTGCCAGCAGCCCCCCAGGCCCCGCTAACTATGGCTACACCTTC
D gene: NA; J gene: TRBJ2-7; CDR3 length: 13; clone size: few; V gene: TRBV7-9; CDR3 protein: CASSLGHSAEQYF; CDR3 DNA: TGTGCCAGCAGCCTAGGGCACTCTGCCGAGCAGTACTTC
D gene: NA; J gene: TRBJ1-6; CDR3 length: 13; clone size: NA; V gene: TRBV27; CDR3 protein: CASRGDGVSPLHF; CDR3 DNA: TGTGCCAGCAGGGGCGACGGGGTCTCACCCCTCCACTTT
D gene: NA; J gene: TRBJ2-1; CDR3 length: 17; clone size: NA; V gene: TRBV21-1; CDR3 protein: CASSLAPPRGHYNEQFF; CDR3 DNA: TGTGCCAGCAGCCTCGCCCCCCCCCGAGGGCACTACAATGAGCAGTTCTTC
D gene: NA; J gene: TRBJ1-1; CDR3 length: 13; clone size: NA; V gene: TRBV19; CDR3 protein: CATSGDGGTEAFF; CDR3 DNA: TGTGCCACCTCCGGAGACGGGGGGACAGAAGCTTTCTTT
D gene: NA; J gene: TRBJ2-1; CDR3 length: 13; clone size: NA; V gene: TRBV7-3; CDR3 protein: CASSLGSYNEQFF; CDR3 DNA: TGTGCCAGCAGCTTAGGTTCTTACAATGAGCAGTTCTTC
D gene: NA; J gene: TRBJ1-2; CDR3 length: 14; clone size: NA; V gene: TRBV27; CDR3 protein: CASSSGSPPEGYTF; CDR3 DNA: TGTGCCAGCAGTTCAGGCAGCCCCCCGGAGGGCTACACCTTC
D gene: NA; J gene: TRBJ2-3; CDR3 length: 14; clone size: NA; V gene: TRBV5-4; CDR3 protein: CASSLYGRPDTQYF; CDR3 DNA: TGTGCCAGCAGCTTGTACGGGAGACCAGATACGCAGTATTTT
D gene: TRBD2; J gene: TRBJ2-5; CDR3 length: 11; clone size: once; V gene: TRBV6-1; CDR3 protein: CASSEGGGAYF; CDR3 DNA: TGTGCCAGCAGTGAAGGCGGGGGGGCATACTTC
D gene: NA; J gene: TRBJ2-3; CDR3 length: 12; clone size: NA; V gene: TRBV29-1; CDR3 protein: CSAWPDRRLEYF; CDR3 DNA: TGCAGCGCTTGGCCGGATCGACGCTTGGAGTATTTT
D gene: NA; J gene: TRBJ1-2; CDR3 length: 12; clone size: NA; V gene: TRBV16; CDR3 protein: CASSPGQYGYTF; CDR3 DNA: TGTGCCAGCAGCCCCGGACAGTATGGCTACACCTTC
D gene: NA; J gene: TRBJ2-1; CDR3 length: 15; clone size: NA; V gene: TRBV29-1; CDR3 protein: CSTPSGASGYNEQFF; CDR3 DNA: TGCAGCACCCCCTCGGGGGCTAGCGGATACAATGAGCAGTTCTTC
D gene: NA; J gene: TRBJ2-5; CDR3 length: 13; clone size: NA; V gene: TRBV7-8; CDR3 protein: CASSLVGSETQYF; CDR3 DNA: TGTGCCAGCAGCTTAGTAGGGTCGGAGACCCAGTACTTC